The 3 T cell receptor beta chains presented below share a single source sample, sequenced in a study of HIV-infected patients and healthy controls. Roughly three months, about 14 weeks, into antiretroviral therapy, follow-up blood was collected. No cell fractionation was done, so the repertoire covers all unsorted peripheral blood T cells. About 500 ng RNA was reverse transcribed with alpha and beta constant-region primers. Using multiplexing indices, alpha and beta chain libraries were generated apart by chain-specific third strand synthesis. Using its own MiXCR run on the 5' RACE reads, TCRdb lists one record per CDR3 protein. The sample lists fewer than 7,000 distinct CDR3 sequences; roughly 8.5% were seen once. The sample was blood, taken during antiretroviral therapy. All receptors come from an adult with HIV infection.

Many counts were recorded for this clonotype. This chain connects TRBV29-1 to TRBJ2-1, with 9 bases matching TRBD1. Germline assignment: CDR1 SQVTM and CDR2 ANQGSEA. There are 14 residues in the CDR3. Trimming cost V 7 bases and J 2 bases; bases outside gene matches: 6. CDR3 amino acids: CSGGRTGAYNEQFF. The CDR3 DNA is TGCAGCGGAGGGAGGACAGGGGCCTACAATGAGCAGTTCTTC.

This clonotype is categorized as medium-sized (0.01 to 0.1%). This chain links TRBV7-2 with TRBJ1-2; TRBD1 is a possible D gene (5 bases). V lost 5 bases and J lost 0, with 10 bases in between. There are 14 residues in the CDR3. Per the germline V gene, CDR1 is SGHTA and CDR2 is FQGNSA. CDR3 sequence reads: CASSLGTANYGYTF. DNA of the CDR3: TGTGCCAGCAGCCTCGGGACGGCTAACTATGGCTACACCTTC.

Many counts were recorded for this clonotype. This chain joins TRBV3-1 and TRBJ2-5, with unresolved D. The length of the CDR3 is 12 residues. Trimming took off 2 bases at V and 5 bases at J, with 6 bases between the two ends. Germline CDR1 and CDR2: LGHDT and YNNKEL (reference sequence). The CDR3 coding sequence is TGTGCCAGCAGCCAATCTCCGGAGACCCAGTACTTC. The encoded protein is CASSQSPETQYF.